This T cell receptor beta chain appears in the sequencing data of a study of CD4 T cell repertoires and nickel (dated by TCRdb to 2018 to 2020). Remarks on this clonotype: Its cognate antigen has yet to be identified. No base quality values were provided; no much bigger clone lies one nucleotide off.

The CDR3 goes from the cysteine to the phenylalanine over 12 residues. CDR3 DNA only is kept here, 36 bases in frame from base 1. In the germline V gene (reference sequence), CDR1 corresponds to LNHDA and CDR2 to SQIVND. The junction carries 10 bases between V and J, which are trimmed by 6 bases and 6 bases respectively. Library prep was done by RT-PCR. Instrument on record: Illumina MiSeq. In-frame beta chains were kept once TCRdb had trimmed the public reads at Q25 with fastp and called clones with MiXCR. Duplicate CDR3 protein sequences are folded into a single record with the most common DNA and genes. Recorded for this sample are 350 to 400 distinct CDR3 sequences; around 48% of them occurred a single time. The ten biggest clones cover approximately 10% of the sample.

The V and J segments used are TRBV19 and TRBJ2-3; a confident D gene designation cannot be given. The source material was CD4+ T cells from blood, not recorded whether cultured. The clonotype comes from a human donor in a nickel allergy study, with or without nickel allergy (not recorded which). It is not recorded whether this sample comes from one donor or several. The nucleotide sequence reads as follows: TGTGCCAGTAGAGGTGGGTCGGATACGCAGTATTTT. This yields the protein CASRGGSDTQYF.